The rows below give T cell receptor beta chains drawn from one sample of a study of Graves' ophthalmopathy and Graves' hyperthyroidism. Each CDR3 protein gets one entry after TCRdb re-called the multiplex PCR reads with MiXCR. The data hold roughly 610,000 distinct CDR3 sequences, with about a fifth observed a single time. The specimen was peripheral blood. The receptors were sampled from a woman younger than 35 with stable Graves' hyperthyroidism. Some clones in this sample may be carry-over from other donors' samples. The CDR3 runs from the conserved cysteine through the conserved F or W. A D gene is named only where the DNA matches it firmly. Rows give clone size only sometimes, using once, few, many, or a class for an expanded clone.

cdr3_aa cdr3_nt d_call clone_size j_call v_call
CASSEYGGTEAFF TGTGCCAGCAGTGAGTACGGGGGCACTGAAGCTTTCTTT . . TRBJ1-1 TRBV2
CSVGTGYGYGYTF TGCAGCGTTGGGACAGGGTACGGCTATGGCTACACCTTC TRBD1 . TRBJ1-2 TRBV29-1
CASSGSSGAPGTQYF TGTGCCAGCAGCGGATCTAGCGGGGCCCCGGGGACCCAGTACTTC TRBD2 . TRBJ2-5 TRBV28
CASSWDRYGQYF TGTGCCAGCAGCTGGGACCGCTACGGGCAGTACTTC . . TRBJ2-7 TRBV28
CASNLDEGLNQPQHF TGTGCCAGCAATTTAGACGAGGGCCTCAATCAGCCCCAGCATTTT . many TRBJ1-5 TRBV12-3/TRBV12-4
CASSPDVAGNSPLHF TGCGCCAGCAGCCCGGACGTGGCTGGTAATTCACCCCTCCACTTT . many TRBJ1-6 TRBV5-1
CASSGTGTGVEQYF TGCGCCAGCAGCGGCACCGGGACAGGGGTAGAGCAGTACTTC TRBD1 many TRBJ2-7 TRBV5-1
CASKGTRNSPLHF TGTGCCAGCAAGGGGACACGTAATTCACCCCTCCACTTT . . TRBJ1-6 TRBV6-1
CATSRSANTGELFF TGTGCCACCAGCAGATCCGCGAACACCGGGGAGCTGTTTTTT . many TRBJ2-2 TRBV15
CASSLGSWGAGGYTF TGTGCCAGCAGCTTGGGTTCTTGGGGGGCTGGTGGCTACACCTTC . many TRBJ1-2 TRBV11-2
CSVGTTLDTEAFF TGCAGCGTTGGGACAACTCTGGACACTGAAGCTTTCTTT . many TRBJ1-1 TRBV29-1
CASQSNGGGYTF TGTGCCAGCCAAAGCAATGGAGGTGGCTACACCTTC . . TRBJ1-2 TRBV9
CASSPPSITGRAGYEQYF TGTGCCAGTTCGCCCCCCTCGATAACCGGGAGGGCGGGCTACGAGCAGTACTTC TRBD2 few TRBJ2-7 TRBV13
CASSYSPGGAGNQPQHF TGTGCCAGCAGTTACTCCCCAGGGGGCGCGGGCAATCAGCCCCAGCATTTT TRBD1 . TRBJ1-5 TRBV6-2/TRBV6-3
CSADRDSNYEQYF TGCAGTGCTGACCGGGACAGTAACTACGAGCAGTACTTC TRBD1 many TRBJ2-7 TRBV20-1
CASSLTVQDTEAFF TGTGCCAGCAGCTTAACCGTCCAGGACACTGAAGCTTTCTTT . many TRBJ1-1 TRBV7-3
CSASEGAQEQYF TGCAGTGCTAGCGAAGGGGCACAAGAGCAGTACTTC . few TRBJ2-7 TRBV20-1
CSAVSSYNSPLHF TGCAGTGCTGTGAGCTCCTATAATTCACCCCTCCACTTT . . TRBJ1-6 TRBV20-1
CASSPTSAQNQETQYF TGCGCCAGCAGTCCCACTAGCGCCCAGAACCAAGAGACCCAGTACTTC TRBD2 . TRBJ2-5 TRBV5-1
CASSYRDSRNYGYTF TGTGCCAGCAGTTACCGAGACAGCCGTAACTATGGCTACACCTTC . many TRBJ1-2 TRBV6-5
CSAQETYEQYF TGCAGTGCTCAGGAAACCTACGAGCAGTACTTC . . TRBJ2-7 TRBV20-1
CASSLLDSGEAETQYF TGTGCCAGCAGTTTATTGGATAGCGGAGAGGCGGAGACCCAGTACTTC . many TRBJ2-5 TRBV12-3/TRBV12-4
CASSLAAQTSTHEQYF TGTGCCAGCAGTTTAGCCGCTCAGACTAGCACCCACGAGCAGTACTTC TRBD2 few TRBJ2-7 TRBV12-3/TRBV12-4
CASGRTSNHEQYF TGTGCCAGCGGACGGACTAGCAACCACGAGCAGTACTTC TRBD2 . TRBJ2-7 TRBV6-1
CASRHEQGVQNIKYF TGCGCCAGCAGACACGAACAGGGGGTTCAAAACATTAAGTACTTC TRBD1 . TRBJ2-4 TRBV5-1
CASSIEVWTEAFF TGTGCCAGTAGTATTGAGGTATGGACGGAAGCTTTCTTT . few TRBJ1-1 TRBV19
CASSEAPGYEQYF TGTGCCAGCAGTGAAGCCCCAGGCTACGAGCAGTACTTC . many TRBJ2-7 TRBV2
CSARDIQQPYEQYF TGCAGTGCTAGAGATATTCAGCAACCTTACGAGCAGTACTTC . few TRBJ2-7 TRBV20-1
CAWNTGVETQYF TGTGCCTGGAACACAGGGGTAGAGACCCAGTACTTC TRBD1 many TRBJ2-5 TRBV30
CASSQPQGQDAGELFF TGTGCCAGCAGCCAACCTCAGGGACAGGATGCCGGGGAGCTGTTTTTT TRBD1 many TRBJ2-2 TRBV7-3
CASSGLAGSNQPQHF TGTGCCAGCAGTGGTCTGGCGGGAAGCAATCAGCCCCAGCATTTT . . TRBJ1-5 TRBV6-1
CASNPPQDQANYGYTF TGTGCCAGCAATCCTCCGCAGGACCAAGCTAACTATGGCTACACCTTC . many TRBJ1-2 TRBV28
CASSLTGTSVSYEQYF TGTGCCAGCAGTTTAACAGGGACTAGCGTTTCCTACGAGCAGTACTTC TRBD2 many TRBJ2-7 TRBV28
CASSGTGSSPSYGYTF TGTGCCAGCAGCGGCACCGGGTCCAGCCCTTCTTATGGCTACACCTTC . many TRBJ1-2 TRBV11-2
CSADGQHLNYGYTF TGCAGTGCTGACGGACAGCATCTTAACTATGGCTACACCTTC . many TRBJ1-2 TRBV20-1
CASTSGRANSPLHF TGTGCCAGCACCTCGGGCAGGGCCAATTCACCCCTCCACTTT . many TRBJ1-6 TRBV2